Each of the 2 T cell receptor beta chains below was sequenced from the same sample in a study of identical twins (dated by TCRdb to 2016 to 2017). The library was built by means of 5' RACE. TCRdb shows the sequencer as Illumina HiSeq 2000. TCRdb redid the processing of the public reads, applying fastp at Q25 and MiXCR, and retained in-frame beta chains. Here each entry gathers all rows of one CDR3 protein and keeps the most common genes and DNA. The sample has 350,000 to 450,000 distinct CDR3 sequences on record, less than 20% of them singletons. The ten biggest clones cover approximately 12% of the sample. The sequenced material came from naive T cells sorted from blood. This sample's cell subset or site label indicates: cells isolated with a human naive T-cell isolation kit. Receptors were obtained from a man aged 50 to 59 in good health.

This clonotype has a handful of counts. The chain links TRBV5-1 to TRBJ2-1; 12 bases are shared with TRBD2. This CDR3 contains 16 residues. Germline CDR1 SGHRS, CDR2 YFSETQ. J lost 9 bases, V lost 1 base, and 8 bases had no gene match. CDR3 amino acids: CASSLSLAGGKGEQFF. The CDR3 DNA reads TGCGCCAGCAGCTTGTCTCTAGCGGGGGGGAAGGGTGAGCAGTTCTTC.

J is TRBJ1-1 and V is TRBV3-1, with no clear D. In germline, CDR1 is LGHDT, CDR2 YNNKEL (reference sequence). V was clipped by 8 bases and J by 1 base, with 11 bases between them. The CDR3 loop spans 13 amino acids. CDR3 loop: CASSSLANTEAFF. Here the CDR3 DNA reads TGTGCCAGCTCTTCGTTAGCGAACACTGAAGCTTTCTTT.